This paragraph reports one T cell receptor beta chain. As yet, its antigen is unknown. Measured with immunoSEQ multiplex PCR; TCRdb has only the in-frame clones, and not every one. The sample yields about 350,000 clones, 65% to 90% seen once. The CDR3 is made up of 13 amino acids. The V end was cut by 8 bases, the J end by 0 bases, with 8 bases between. In germline, CDR1 is MNHEY, CDR2 SVGAGI. This entry comes from a study of Ad26.COV2.S vaccination and SARS-CoV-2 variants. Across the study: Participant was drawn from the COV1001 Ad26.COV2.S trial arm. Once, or twice with 56 days between doses, Ad26.COV2.S was given intramuscularly. Study-wide findings and caveats: Vaccine recipients showed a spike-specific TCR breadth that was higher than in placebo recipients. An underestimation of total T cell responses may have resulted from the TCR breadth and depth analyses.

The treatment is: some 20 received Ad26.COV2.S at low or high dose, single or two shots; five or six received placebo; per-sample allocation not given. Collection of the samples took place on day 63 after the first injection of vaccine or placebo. The material sequenced was peripheral blood, taken in a trial of Ad26.COV2.S vaccine versus placebo. The receptor was isolated from a person between 18 and 60 years old who received the Ad26.COV2.S COVID-19 vaccine or a placebo. V gene TRBV6-5 combines with J gene TRBJ1-5; D unresolved. CDR3 sequence reads: CASAGDSNQPQHF. The CDR3 bases are TGTGCCAGCGCGGGCGATAGCAATCAGCCCCAGCATTTT.